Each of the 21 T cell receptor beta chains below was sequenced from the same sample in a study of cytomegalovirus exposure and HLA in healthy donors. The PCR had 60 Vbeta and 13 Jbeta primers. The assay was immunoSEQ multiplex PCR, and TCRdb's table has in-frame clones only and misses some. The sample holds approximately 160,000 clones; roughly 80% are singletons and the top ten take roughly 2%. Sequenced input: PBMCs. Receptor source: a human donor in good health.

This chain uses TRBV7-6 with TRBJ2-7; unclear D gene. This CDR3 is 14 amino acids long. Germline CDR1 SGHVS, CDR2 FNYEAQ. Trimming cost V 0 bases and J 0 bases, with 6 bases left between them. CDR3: CASSLAASSYEQYF. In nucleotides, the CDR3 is TGTGCCAGCAGCTTAGCGGCATCCTCCTACGAGCAGTACTTC.

The CDR3 DNA reads TGTGCCAGCAGCAAAGCGAACACTGAAGCTTTCTTT. As protein: CASSKANTEAFF. The V call is TRBV6-1, the J call TRBJ1-1; D gene ambiguous. Germline loops: CDR1 MNHNS, CDR2 SASEGT. The CDR3 contains 12 residues. Trimming took 6 bases from V and 1 from J, leaving 6 bases between them.

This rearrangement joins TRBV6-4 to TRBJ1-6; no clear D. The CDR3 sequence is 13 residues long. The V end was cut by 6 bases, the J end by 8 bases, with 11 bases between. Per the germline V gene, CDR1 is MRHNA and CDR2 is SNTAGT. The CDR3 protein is CASRDRRDSPLHF. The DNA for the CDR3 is TGTGCCAGCAGGGACCGGAGGGATTCACCCCTCCACTTT.

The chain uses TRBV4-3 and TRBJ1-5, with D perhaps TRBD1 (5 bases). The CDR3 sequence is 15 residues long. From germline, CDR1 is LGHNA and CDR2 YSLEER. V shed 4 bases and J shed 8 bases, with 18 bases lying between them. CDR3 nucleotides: TGCGCCAGCAGCCCCACCCTGGACAAGCGGGAGCCCCAGCATTTT. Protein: CASSPTLDKREPQHF.

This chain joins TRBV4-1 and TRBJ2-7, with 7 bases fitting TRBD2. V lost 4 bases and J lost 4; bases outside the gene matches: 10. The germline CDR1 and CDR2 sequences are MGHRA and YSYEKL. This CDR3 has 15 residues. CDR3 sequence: CASSPTERETYEQYF. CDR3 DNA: TGCGCCAGCAGCCCCACCGAGCGGGAAACATACGAGCAGTACTTC.

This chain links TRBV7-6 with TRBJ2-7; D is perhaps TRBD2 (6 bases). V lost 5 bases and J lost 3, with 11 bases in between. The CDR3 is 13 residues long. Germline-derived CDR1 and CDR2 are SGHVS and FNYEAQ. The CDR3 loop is CASSRAEGYEQYF. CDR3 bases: TGTGCCAGCAGCCGGGCGGAGGGCTACGAGCAGTACTTC.

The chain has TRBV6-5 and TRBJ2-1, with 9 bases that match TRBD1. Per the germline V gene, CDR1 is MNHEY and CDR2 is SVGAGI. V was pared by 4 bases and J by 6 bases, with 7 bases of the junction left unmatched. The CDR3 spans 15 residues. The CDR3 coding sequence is TGTGCCAGCAGTTTACCGGGACAGGGTCTCAATGAGCAGTTCTTC. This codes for CASSLPGQGLNEQFF.

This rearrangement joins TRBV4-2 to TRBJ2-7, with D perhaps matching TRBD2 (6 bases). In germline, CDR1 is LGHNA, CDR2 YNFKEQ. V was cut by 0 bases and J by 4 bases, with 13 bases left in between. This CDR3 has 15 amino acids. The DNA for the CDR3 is TGTGCCAGCAGCCAAGATAGGGGCGGGACTTACGAGCAGTACTTC. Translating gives CASSQDRGGTYEQYF.

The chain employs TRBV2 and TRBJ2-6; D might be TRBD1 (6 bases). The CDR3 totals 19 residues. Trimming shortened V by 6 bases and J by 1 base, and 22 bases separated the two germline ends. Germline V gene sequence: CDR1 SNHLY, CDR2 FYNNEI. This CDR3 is CASRHRVEALRSGANVLTF. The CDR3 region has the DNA TGTGCCAGCAGACACAGGGTGGAAGCTCTAAGGTCTGGGGCCAACGTCCTGACTTTC.

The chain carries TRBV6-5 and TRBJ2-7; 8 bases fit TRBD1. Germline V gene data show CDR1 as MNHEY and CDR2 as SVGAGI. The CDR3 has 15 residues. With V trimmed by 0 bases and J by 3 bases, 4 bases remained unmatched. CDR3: CASSYSSRGLYEQYF. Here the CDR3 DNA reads TGTGCCAGCAGTTACTCGTCCAGGGGGCTCTACGAGCAGTACTTC.

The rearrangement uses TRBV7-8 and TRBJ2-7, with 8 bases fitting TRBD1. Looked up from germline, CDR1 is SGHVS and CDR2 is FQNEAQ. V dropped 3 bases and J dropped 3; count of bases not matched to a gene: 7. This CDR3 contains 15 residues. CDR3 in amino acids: CASSFRPGGFYEQYF. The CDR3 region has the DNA TGTGCCAGCAGCTTTCGCCCAGGGGGCTTCTACGAGCAGTACTTC.

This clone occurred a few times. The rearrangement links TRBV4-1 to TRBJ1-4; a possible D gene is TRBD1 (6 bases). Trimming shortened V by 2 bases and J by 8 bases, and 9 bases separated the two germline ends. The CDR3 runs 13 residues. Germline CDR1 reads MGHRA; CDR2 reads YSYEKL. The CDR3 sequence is CASSQWGGEKLFF. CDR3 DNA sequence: TGCGCCAGCAGCCAATGGGGGGGCGAAAAACTGTTTTTT.

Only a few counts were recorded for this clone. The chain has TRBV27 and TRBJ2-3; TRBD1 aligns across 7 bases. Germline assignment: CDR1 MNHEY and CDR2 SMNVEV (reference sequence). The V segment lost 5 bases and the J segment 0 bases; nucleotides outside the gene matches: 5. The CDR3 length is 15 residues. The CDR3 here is CASSKGTESTDTQYF. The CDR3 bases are TGTGCCAGCAGTAAGGGGACAGAGAGCACAGATACGCAGTATTTT.

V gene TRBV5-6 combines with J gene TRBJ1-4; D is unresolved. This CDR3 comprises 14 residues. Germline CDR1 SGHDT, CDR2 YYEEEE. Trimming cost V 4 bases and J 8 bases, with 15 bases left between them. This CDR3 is CASSHPGPGEKLFF. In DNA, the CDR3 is TGTGCCAGCAGCCACCCGGGTCCGGGGGAAAAACTGTTTTTT.

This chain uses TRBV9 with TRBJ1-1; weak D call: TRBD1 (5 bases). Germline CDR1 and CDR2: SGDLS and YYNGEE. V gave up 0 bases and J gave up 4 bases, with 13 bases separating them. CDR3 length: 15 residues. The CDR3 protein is CASSVGGDSGTEAFF. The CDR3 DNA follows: TGTGCCAGCAGCGTAGGGGGGGACTCCGGCACTGAAGCTTTCTTT.

CDR3 nucleotide sequence: TGTGCCAGCTCACCGTCAGGGGGCCCCAGCTCTGGGGCCAACGTCCTGACTTTC. This translates into CASSPSGGPSSGANVLTF. The V gene is TRBV18, the J gene TRBJ2-6, with 8 bases lining up with TRBD1. The CDR3 has 18 amino acids. Unmatched junction bases numbered 7, after V lost 3 bases and J lost 0 bases. The V gene's germline CDR1 is KGHSH and CDR2 LQKENI.

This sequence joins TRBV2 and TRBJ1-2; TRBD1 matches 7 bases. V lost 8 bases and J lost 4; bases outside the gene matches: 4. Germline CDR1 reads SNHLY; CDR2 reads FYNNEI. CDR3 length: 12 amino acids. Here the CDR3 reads CASPDRVYGYTF. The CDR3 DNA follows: TGTGCCAGCCCCGACAGGGTCTATGGCTACACCTTC.

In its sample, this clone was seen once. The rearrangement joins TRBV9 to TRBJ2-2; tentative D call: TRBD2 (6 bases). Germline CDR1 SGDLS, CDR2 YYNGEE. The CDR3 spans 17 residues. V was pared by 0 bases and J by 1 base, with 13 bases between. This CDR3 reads CASSVGLWRGNTGELFF. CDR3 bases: TGTGCCAGCAGCGTAGGGCTCTGGCGGGGGAACACCGGGGAGCTGTTTTTT.

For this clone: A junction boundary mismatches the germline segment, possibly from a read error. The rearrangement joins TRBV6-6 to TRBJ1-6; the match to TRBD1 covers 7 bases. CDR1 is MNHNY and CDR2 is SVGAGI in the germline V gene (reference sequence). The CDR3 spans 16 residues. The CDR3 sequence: CASSYLGRDSNSPLHF. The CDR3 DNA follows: TGTGCCAGCAGCTACTTAGGCCGGGACAGTAATTCACCCCTCCACTTT.

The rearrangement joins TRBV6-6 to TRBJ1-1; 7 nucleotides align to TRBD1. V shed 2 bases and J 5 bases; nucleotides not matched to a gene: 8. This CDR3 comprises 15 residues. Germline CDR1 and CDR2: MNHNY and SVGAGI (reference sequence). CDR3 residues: CASSYGRQGETEAFF. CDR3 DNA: TGTGCCAGCAGTTACGGTCGCCAGGGGGAAACTGAAGCTTTCTTT.

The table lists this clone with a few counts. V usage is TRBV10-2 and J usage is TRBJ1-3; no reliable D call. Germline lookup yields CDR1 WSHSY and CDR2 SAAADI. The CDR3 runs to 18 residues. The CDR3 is CPGTGGRPSNHSGNTIYF. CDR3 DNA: TGCCCAGGTACGGGAGGGAGGCCTTCCAACCACTCTGGAAACACCATATATTTT.